This T cell receptor (beta chain) stems from a study of T cell changes during pregnancy in multiple sclerosis (dated by TCRdb to about 2019). The study in broad terms: Changes in the T cell repertoire over the course of pregnancy were examined in this study in women with multiple sclerosis.

The CDR3 spans 16 residues, from the cysteine through the phenylalanine. Only the CDR3 portion is preserved as DNA: 48 bases, with reading frame beginning at the first base. As encoded in the germline V gene, CDR1 is SGHRS while CDR2 is YFSETQ. Trimming accounts for 0 bases at V and 4 bases at J, while the number of junction bases matched to no gene is 2. Points on this clone: The antigen it recognizes is unknown. No clone much larger than this one lies a single base away; base qualities are absent.

Library construction relied on the immunoSEQ multiplex PCR assay. Here the immuneACCESS table is served through TCRdb, limited to in-frame sequences with V and J called. Missing clones are a known gap in these copies; in checked studies unresolved V genes cover under half, and the rest lacks a known reason. The sample contains fewer than 80,000 clones, approximately 95% of them found a single time. The top ten hold less than 0.15% of the sample. Specimen: CD4+ T cells from peripheral blood mononuclear cells, collected after pregnancy. This TCR came from a female donor with multiple sclerosis, enrolled in a pregnancy study. This chain is built from TRBV5-1 and TRBJ2-1; 12 nucleotides in the junction match TRBD2. The CDR3: CASSLALAGGYNEQFF. The nucleotide sequence reads TGCGCCAGCAGCTTGGCCCTAGCGGGAGGGTACAATGAGCAGTTCTTC.